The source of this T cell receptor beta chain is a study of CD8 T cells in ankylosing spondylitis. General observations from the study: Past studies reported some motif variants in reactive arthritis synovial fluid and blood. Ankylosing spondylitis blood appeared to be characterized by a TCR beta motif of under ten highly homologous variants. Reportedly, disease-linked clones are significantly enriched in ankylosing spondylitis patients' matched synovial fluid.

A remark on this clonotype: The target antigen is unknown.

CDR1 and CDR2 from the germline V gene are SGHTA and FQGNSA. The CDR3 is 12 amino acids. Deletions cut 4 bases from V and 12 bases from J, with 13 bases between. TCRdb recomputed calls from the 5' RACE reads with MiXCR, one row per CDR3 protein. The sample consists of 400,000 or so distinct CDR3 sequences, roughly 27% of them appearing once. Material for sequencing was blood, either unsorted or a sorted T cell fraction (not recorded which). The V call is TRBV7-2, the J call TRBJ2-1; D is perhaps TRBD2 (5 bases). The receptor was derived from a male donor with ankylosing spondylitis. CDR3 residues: CASSSPGGGQFF. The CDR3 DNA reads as TGTGCCAGCAGCTCCCCTGGAGGTGGGCAGTTCTTC. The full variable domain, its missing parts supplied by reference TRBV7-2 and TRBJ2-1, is GAGVSQSPSNKVTEKGKDVELRCDPISGHTALYWYRQSLGQGLEFLIYFQGNSAPDKSGLPSDRFSAERTGGSVSTLTIQRTQQEDSAVYLCASSSPGGGQFFGPGTRLTVL.